The present T cell receptor beta chain was sequenced within a study of control samples from healthy donors and cancer patients. The repertoire was sequenced with immunoSEQ multiplex PCR; TCRdb's copy has only in-frame clones and lacks some. The sample yields about 150,000 clones, about 94% seen once. V shed 5 bases, J shed 5 bases, and the junction held 5 bases outside the gene matches. The CDR3 covers 14 residues. The germline CDR1 and CDR2 sequences are SNHLY and FYNNEI. Sequenced: blood. This receptor was identified in a middle-aged woman in good health. The chain joins TRBV2 to TRBJ1-5, with 8 bases that match TRBD1. CDR3 protein: CASSSDRGYQPQHF. The CDR3 bases are TGTGCCAGCAGTTCAGACAGGGGCTATCAGCCCCAGCATTTT. Full variable domain (rest looked up from reference TRBV2 and TRBJ1-5): EPEVTQTPSHQVTQMGQEVILRCVPISNHLYFYWYRQILGQKVEFLVSFYNNEISEKSEIFDDQFSVERPDGSNFTLKIRSTKLEDSAMYFCASSSDRGYQPQHFGDGTRLSIL.